This T cell receptor beta chain was captured by sequencing in a study of control samples from healthy donors and cancer patients. The CDR3 loop spans 14 amino acids. Trimming removed 2 bases from V and 1 base from J, with 8 bases in between. CDR1 is SGHDT and CDR2 is YYEEEE in the germline V gene. Sequenced by immunoSEQ multiplex PCR; TCRdb stores in-frame clones only, minus some. The sample has about 100,000 clones, about 90% seen once. This TCR came from a woman in her late teens or twenties in good health. This sequence joins TRBV5-6 and TRBJ2-3; D remains ambiguous. The sample consisted of blood. The CDR3 protein is CASSFSVGTDTQYF. The CDR3 bases are TGTGCCAGCAGCTTTAGTGTAGGCACAGATACGCAGTATTTT.